A single TCR beta chain is shown here with its context. This entry comes from a study of blood T cell repertoires in COVID-19. In the study overall: Both acute and convalescent COVID-19 samples were obtained from the United States, Italy and Spain.

Participant-reported clinical history was the basis for cohort assignment. Original processing notes: It was from reference gene primer amplification that nucleated cell counts were estimated. Clones were read by immunoSEQ multiplex PCR, and TCRdb kept only the in-frame ones, dropping some. V and J calls and clone size follow that table, whereas D and trimming were derived from the DNA. This table has hundreds of thousands of clones, 89% appearing once. Sequencing was performed on PBMCs or T cells enriched from blood (not recorded which). This sequence originates from a man aged 60 to 69 who had recovered from COVID-19.

CDR3 nucleotides: TGTGCCAGCAGCCCACGACAGGGGCGGGTAGAAAAACTGTTTTTT. Translation: CASSPRQGRVEKLFF. This rearrangement joins TRBV9 to TRBJ1-4, with 8 positions matching TRBD1. The germline V gene encodes CDR1 SGDLS and CDR2 YYNGEE. This CDR3 is 15 amino acids long. With 4 bases clipped from V and 8 bases from J, the junction kept 10 bases outside the gene matches.